This TCR beta chain was recorded in a study of cytomegalovirus exposure and HLA in healthy donors. General study results and limits: Among CMV-associated TCR beta chains, most appeared HLA-restricted in a later analysis. V- and J-gene trimming of TCR beta was linked (in a later analysis) to a missense DCLRE1C variant.

The PCR made use of 60 Vbeta and 13 Jbeta primers. This table comes from immunoSEQ multiplex PCR, and its TCRdb copy is limited to in-frame clones, with some not included. The sample data list about 110,000 clones. Details on this clone: Its target is not known.

J gave up 7 bases and V 0 bases, and 6 bases lay outside the gene matches. CDR1 SGHRS and CDR2 YFSETQ come from the germline V gene. The CDR3 covers 15 residues. This receptor was identified in a middle-aged man in good health and CMV-seropositive. Sequencing input: PBMCs. The chain uses TRBV5-1 and TRBJ2-1; 8 bases fit TRBD1. CDR3 sequence: CASSLVQGARNEQFF. CDR3 coding DNA: TGCGCCAGCAGCTTGGTCCAGGGGGCGCGTAATGAGCAGTTCTTC.